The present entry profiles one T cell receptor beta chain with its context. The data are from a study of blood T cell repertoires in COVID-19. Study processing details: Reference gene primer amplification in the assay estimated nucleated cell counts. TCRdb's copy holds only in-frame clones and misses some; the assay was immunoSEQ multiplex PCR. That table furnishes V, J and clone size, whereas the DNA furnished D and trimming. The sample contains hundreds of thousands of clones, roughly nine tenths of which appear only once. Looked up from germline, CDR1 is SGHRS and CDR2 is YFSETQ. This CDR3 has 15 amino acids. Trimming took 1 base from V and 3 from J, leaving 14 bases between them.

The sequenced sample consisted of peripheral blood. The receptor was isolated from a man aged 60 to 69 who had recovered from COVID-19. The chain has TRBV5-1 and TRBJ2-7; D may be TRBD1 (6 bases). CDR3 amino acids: CASSLSGDPYYEQYV. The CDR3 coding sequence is TGCGCCAGCAGCTTGTCAGGGGACCCCTACTACGAGCAGTACGTC.